Described below is a single T cell receptor beta chain sequence and its context. Antigen: not known. This entry comes from a study of OX40 agonist ivuxolimab in advanced cancers. Study in general: Three patients got partial responses; one had hepatocellular carcinoma and two had cutaneous melanoma. Findings and caveats of the study: Among the nonresponders, some also had low normalized T-cell clonal expansion. Within 6 weeks, CD4+ and CD8+ blood T cells expanded clonally at 0.1 to 3.0 mg/kg.

Clones were read by immunoSEQ multiplex PCR, and TCRdb kept only the in-frame ones, dropping some. The data contain some 25,000 clones, 80% to 85% of them singletons. The TCR originated in an adult with an advanced solid tumor such as melanoma, head and neck, liver or kidney cancer. The material was CD4+ or CD8+ T cells sorted from blood, obtained in a trial of the OX40 agonist ivuxolimab.

CDR3 bases: TGTGCCAGCAGCCAAGAACCGGGGGTGCCCAATGAGCAGTTCTTC. It is translated as CASSQEPGVPNEQFF. The rearrangement uses TRBV4-2 and TRBJ2-1, with a possible D match to TRBD2 (6 bases). V lost 0 bases, J lost 6 bases, and 12 bases lay in between. CDR1 and CDR2 from the germline V gene are LGHNA and YNFKEQ. The CDR3 contains 15 residues.